The 12 T cell receptor beta chains presented below share a single source sample, sequenced in a study of T-cell memory formation after mild COVID-19 (dated by TCRdb to about 2021). The method was 5' RACE. The reads were generated on an Illumina NovaSeq 6000. Using fastp at Q25 and MiXCR, TCRdb reprocessed the public reads and kept productive beta chains. All rows with the same CDR3 protein become a single entry with the most common DNA and genes. This sample lists 40,000 to 60,000 distinct CDR3 sequences; roughly a quarter were detected once. The ten largest clonotypes hold about 45% of the sample. Sequencing input: PBMCs or a T cell subset sorted from them (not recorded which). These receptors were collected from a man younger than 30 who had mild COVID-19 (a few samples of this study predate the infection). The sample titles of this study are shuffled in the database, so cell type and time point are left out; the donor was told from shared clones.

This clonotype was seen only a few times. V gene TRBV29-1 combines with J gene TRBJ2-7; D is possibly TRBD1 or TRBD2 (5 bases each). Germline CDR1 reads SQVTM; CDR2 reads ANQGSEA. The V end lost 4 bases, the J end lost 4 bases, and 11 bases lay between the germline ends. This CDR3 is 12 amino acids long. CDR3: CSVAGTGYEQYF. CDR3 coding DNA: TGCAGCGTTGCCGGGACGGGGTACGAGCAGTACTTC.

This chain joins TRBV10-3 and TRBJ2-7, with D perhaps assigned TRBD1 or TRBD2 (6 bases each). V was cut by 0 bases and J by 6 bases, with 15 bases left in between. Germline CDR1 ENHRY, CDR2 SYGVKD. This CDR3 has 15 residues. As DNA, the CDR3 is TGTGCCATCAGTGAGTCCCACCAAGGGGGGTTCGAGCAGTACGTC. Its protein product is CAISESHQGGFEQYV.

V gene TRBV7-6 combines with J gene TRBJ1-2; 11 bases map to TRBD1. The CDR3 length is 16 residues. CDR1 SGHVS and CDR2 FNYEAQ come from the germline V gene. The trim removed 1 base at V and 4 bases at J, leaving 5 bases unmatched. CDR3 DNA sequence: TGTGCCAGCAGCTTAGGGGGGACAGGGGGGACCTATGGCTACACCTTC. Translated, it gives CASSLGGTGGTYGYTF.

The table lists this clonotype with a few counts. This chain links TRBV7-2 with TRBJ2-1, with 7 positions matching TRBD1. Trimming at V came to 0 bases and at J to 6 bases, leaving 8 bases not matched to a gene. Germline-derived CDR1 and CDR2 are SGHTA and FQGNSA. The CDR3 is 16 residues long. In DNA, the CDR3 is TGTGCCAGCAGCTTAGCCGGGACAGCGGTGGGCAATGAGCAGTTCTTC. Protein sequence: CASSLAGTAVGNEQFF. The full variable domain, rest sourced from reference TRBV7-2 and TRBJ2-1, is GAGVSQSPSNKVTEKGKDVELRCDPISGHTALYWYRQSLGQGLEFLIYFQGNSAPDKSGLPSDRFSAERTGGSVSTLTIQRTQQEDSAVYLCASSLAGTAVGNEQFFGPGTRLTVL.

This clonotype occurred a few times. Here the CDR3 reads CASSREFADTEAFF. As DNA, the CDR3 is TGTGCCAGCAGCCGGGAGTTCGCGGACACTGAAGCTTTCTTT. This rearrangement joins TRBV4-2 to TRBJ1-1; D unresolved. Trimming removed 4 bases at V and 3 bases at J, with 12 bases between. This CDR3 is 14 amino acids long. CDR1 and CDR2 from the germline V gene are LGHNA and YNFKEQ.

This clonotype occurred a few times. This rearrangement joins TRBV4-3 to TRBJ2-7, with unresolved D. This CDR3 has 12 residues. With 0 bases removed from V and 6 bases from J, the gap between germline ends came to 6 bases. Per the germline V gene, CDR1 is LGHNA and CDR2 is YSLEER. CDR3 amino acids: CASSQDGVEQYF. In nucleotides, the CDR3 is TGCGCCAGCAGCCAAGATGGAGTCGAGCAGTACTTC.

The rearrangement joins TRBV20-1 to TRBJ1-2; unclear D gene. The CDR3 is made up of 14 amino acids. Trimming shortened V by 6 bases and J by 8 bases, and 22 bases separated the two germline ends. CDR1 is DFQATT, CDR2 SNEGSKA, per germline (reference sequence). CDR3 sequence reads: CSALDYGSRLGYTF. In DNA form, the CDR3 reads TGCAGTGCCCTGGATTACGGGTCGCGTTTAGGCTACACCTTC.

This chain uses TRBV6-1 with TRBJ1-1, with D uncertain. Trimming left V 3 bases short and J 4 bases short, with 9 bases between. The CDR3 spans 13 residues. The germline gives CDR1 MNHNS, CDR2 SASEGT. The DNA of the CDR3 is TGTGCCAGCAGTGAGGGGAGGTTCACTGAAGCTTTCTTT. Its translation: CASSEGRFTEAFF.

This clonotype has just a few counts. The chain joins TRBV12-3 or TRBV12-4 to TRBJ2-7; 7 bases are shared with TRBD1. After removal of 6 bases from V and 2 bases from J, the junction contained 13 bases not matched to a gene. The CDR3 loop spans 16 amino acids. CDR3 in DNA: TGTGCCAGCAGCCTCCTCCGGGACAGAACTGCCTACGAGCAGTACTTC. Encoded protein: CASSLLRDRTAYEQYF.

The chain is built from TRBV7-6 and TRBJ2-3, with a tentative D call TRBD2 (6 bases). Trimming pared 4 bases from V and 2 bases from J, leaving 16 bases between. Germline V gene data show CDR1 as SGHVS and CDR2 as FNYEAQ. The CDR3 has 16 amino acids. The CDR3, as DNA: TGTGCCAGCAGCTCTAGGAGGGGCGGGAACACAGATACGCAGTATTTT. Its translation is CASSSRRGGNTDTQYF. Based on the CDR3 plus reference TRBV7-6 and TRBJ2-3, the full variable domain is GAGVSQSPRYKVTKRGQDVALRCDPISGHVSLYWYRQALGQGPEFLTYFNYEAQQDKSGLPNDRFSAERPEGSISTLTIQRTEQRDSAMYRCASSSRRGGNTDTQYFGPGTRLTVL.

This sequence joins TRBV9 and TRBJ2-5; D is perhaps TRBD1 or TRBD2 (5 bases each). Germline lookup yields CDR1 SGDLS and CDR2 YYNGEE. The CDR3 has 14 amino acids. Between the trimmed V and J ends, which lost 0 bases and 5 bases, there was a span of 11 bases. The DNA for the CDR3 is TGTGCCAGCAGCGTAGGACAGCCGGGGGAGACCCAGTACTTC. As protein: CASSVGQPGETQYF.

The chain combines TRBV5-1 with TRBJ2-7; 7 nucleotides agree with TRBD1. V trimming: 2 bases; J trimming: 4 bases; junction bases outside the gene matches: 3. CDR3 length equals 13 residues. The germline V gene has CDR1 SGHRS and CDR2 YFSETQ. The CDR3 DNA reads TGCGCCAGCAGCTTCGGACAGGATTACGAGCAGTACGTC. Protein sequence: CASSFGQDYEQYV.